This T cell receptor beta chain derives from a study of blood T cell repertoires in COVID-19. At the level of the study: Some COVID-19 samples were acute and others convalescent; all came from the United States, Italy and Spain.

Enrollees, roughly 18 to 89 years old, lived in 25 or so US areas. V was pared by 4 bases and J by 3 bases, with 19 bases between. This CDR3 is built from 16 residues. CDR1 SGHNT and CDR2 YYREEE come from the germline V gene (reference sequence). TCRdb keeps only in-frame clones here, not all; method: immunoSEQ multiplex PCR. The sample includes 110,000 to 150,000 clones, roughly 78% of them seen just once. The TCR sequence derives from a woman aged 45-65 years who had recovered from COVID-19. What was sequenced was PBMCs or T cells enriched from blood (not recorded which). J is TRBJ1-2 and V is TRBV5-4; the D gene is possibly TRBD1 (6 bases). This CDR3 reads CASSTLNQGSDYGYTF. Here the CDR3 DNA reads TGTGCCAGCAGCACTCTAAACCAGGGGTCTGACTATGGCTACACCTTC.